The T cell receptor (beta chain) described here comes from a study of blood T cell repertoires in COVID-19. Turning to the study itself: The United States, Italy and Spain were the sources of the acute and convalescent COVID-19 samples. The analysed material was cDNA or gDNA that came from T cells, B-cell-depleted T cells, or PBMCs.

The CDR3 is 12 amino acids. The V gene lost 5 bases and the J gene lost 4 bases, with 7 bases spanning the gap. Germline CDR1 and CDR2: KGHDR and SFDVKD. Original methodology: Nucleated cell counts were estimated from reference gene primer amplification. Measured with immunoSEQ multiplex PCR; TCRdb has only the in-frame clones, and not every one. For V, J and clone size, that table is used; D and trimming come from the DNA. The sample has 200,000 to 300,000 clones; roughly 88% are singletons. Sequencing input: peripheral blood. This receptor was identified in a young woman with acute or convalescent COVID-19. The chain has TRBV24-1 and TRBJ1-2, with unresolved D. The CDR3 protein is CATSGSSYGYTF. The CDR3 nucleotides read TGTGCCACCAGTGGAAGCTCCTATGGCTACACCTTC.